Following are 19 T cell receptor beta chains from one sample sequenced in a study of blood T cell repertoires in COVID-19. Sequencing used immunoSEQ multiplex PCR; TCRdb keeps in-frame clones, though not all of them. The sample carries about 99,000 clones, approximately 90% recorded once. Sequenced input: peripheral blood. These TCRs come from a man between 50 and 59 years old in a cohort sampled during active COVID-19.

This chain connects TRBV11-2 to TRBJ2-5; 11 bases map to TRBD2. Germline V gene lookup returns CDR1 SGHAT and CDR2 FQNNGV. The CDR3 spans 15 residues. J was trimmed by 3 bases and V by 4 bases; bases with no gene match: 4. CDR3 protein: CASSSGTSGKETQYF. The DNA of the CDR3 is TGTGCCAGCAGCTCCGGGACTAGCGGTAAAGAGACCCAGTACTTC.

This sequence joins TRBV24-1 and TRBJ1-2; 9 nucleotides line up with TRBD1. J gave up 5 bases and V 4 bases, and 7 bases lay outside the gene matches. The CDR3 is made up of 15 amino acids. From germline, CDR1 is KGHDR and CDR2 SFDVKD. CDR3 nucleotide sequence: TGTGCCACCAGTGACCCCGGACAGGGGTGGTATGGCTACACCTTC. Translated, it gives CATSDPGQGWYGYTF.

J is TRBJ2-3 and V is TRBV7-6; TRBD1 is a possible D gene (6 bases). The CDR3 spans 16 residues. Trimming stripped 1 base from V and 4 bases from J, with 15 bases between. Germline CDR1 reads SGHVS; CDR2 reads FNYEAQ. The CDR3 DNA sequence: TGTGCCAGCAGCTTAGTGCAGGGGCTACGTGCAGATACGCAGTATTTT. Translating gives CASSLVQGLRADTQYF.

The V gene is TRBV7-3, the J gene TRBJ2-5; TRBD2 might be the D (5 bases). The CDR3 sequence is 14 residues long. Per germline, CDR1 SGHTA and CDR2 FQGTGA. V was trimmed by 5 bases and J by 5 bases, leaving 15 bases between them. This chain's CDR3 is CASSDPGIGETQYF. The DNA for the CDR3 is TGTGCCAGCAGCGACCCGGGAATTGGGGAGACCCAGTACTTC.

The rearrangement links TRBV13 to TRBJ1-2; D perhaps matches TRBD1 (6 bases). CDR3 length: 15 residues. Germline V lookup: CDR1 PRHDT, CDR2 FYEKMQ (reference sequence). V lost 3 bases and J lost 6, with 17 bases in between. The CDR3 DNA reads TGTGCCAGCAGCTTCTCAGGGGTAAGAGGGCATGGCTACACCTTC. It encodes CASSFSGVRGHGYTF.

The chain combines TRBV20-1 with TRBJ2-7; no clear D gene. The CDR3 has 11 amino acids. Germline V lookup: CDR1 DFQATT, CDR2 SNEGSKA (reference sequence). V lost 3 bases and J lost 5, with 8 bases in between. The CDR3 DNA sequence: TGCAGTGCTAGTGACAATGACGAGCAGTACTTC. Protein sequence: CSASDNDEQYF.

The chain links TRBV7-2 to TRBJ2-3, with D tentatively TRBD1 (6 bases). The CDR3 spans 14 residues. V was clipped by 6 bases and J by 9 bases, with 19 bases between them. Germline V lookup: CDR1 SGHTA, CDR2 FQGNSA. As DNA, the CDR3 is TGTGCCAGCAGTCTAAAACTGGGGGCCCCAACGCAGTATTTT. Residues: CASSLKLGAPTQYF.

This chain links TRBV7-2 with TRBJ1-1, with D maybe TRBD1 (6 bases). The CDR3 covers 15 residues. Per germline, CDR1 SGHTA and CDR2 FQGNSA. V was trimmed by 5 bases and J by 4 bases, leaving 17 bases between them. The CDR3 nucleotides read TGTGCCAGCAGCCCTGTCGGGGGGCAGGGCACTGAAGCTTTCTTT. This sequence encodes CASSPVGGQGTEAFF.

This clone was seen once. The chain carries TRBV10-3 and TRBJ1-6; D not certain. Trimming stripped 6 bases from V and 0 bases from J, with 9 bases between. Germline-derived CDR1 and CDR2 are ENHRY and SYGVKD. CDR3 length equals 15 residues. CDR3 sequence reads: CAISLDSSYNSPLHF. The CDR3 DNA reads as TGTGCCATCAGCCTAGATAGCTCCTATAATTCACCCCTCCACTTT.

The chain is built from TRBV6-5 and TRBJ2-1, with D possibly being TRBD2 (7 bases). Germline CDR1 is MNHEY and CDR2 is SVGAGI. Deletions cut 4 bases from V and 15 bases from J, with 22 bases between. The length of the CDR3 is 14 residues. CDR3 region: CASSSGGAGVFLFF. The CDR3 DNA follows: TGTGCCAGCAGTTCTGGGGGGGCGGGGGTTTTTCTGTTCTTC.

In its sample, this clone was seen once. As DNA, the CDR3 is TGTGCCAGCAGTTTATTTGGGCGGGGGGCCGACAATGAGCAGTTCTTC. This encodes CASSLFGRGADNEQFF. V and J are TRBV27 and TRBJ2-1, with 8 bases fitting TRBD2. This CDR3 contains 16 residues. Trimming took 1 base from V and 5 from J; bases not matched to a gene: 7. Per the germline V gene, CDR1 is MNHEY and CDR2 is SMNVEV (reference sequence).

The chain carries TRBV9 and TRBJ2-3, with D possibly being TRBD2 (6 bases). The germline CDR1 and CDR2 sequences are SGDLS and YYNGEE. V was shortened by 1 base and J by 1 base, with 10 bases between the two germline ends. The CDR3 has 15 residues. The CDR3 DNA reads as TGTGCCAGCAGCGTATATGGCGGGGGCACAGATACGCAGTATTTT. As protein: CASSVYGGGTDTQYF.

The CDR3: CSARVGGYTF. The CDR3 region has the DNA TGCAGTGCTAGAGTCGGGGGCTACACCTTC. This chain connects TRBV20-1 to TRBJ1-2; the D is unclear. The CDR3 is 10 amino acids. In germline, CDR1 is DFQATT, CDR2 SNEGSKA (reference sequence). The V end was cut by 1 base, the J end by 8 bases, with 5 bases between.

V gene TRBV15 combines with J gene TRBJ1-1, with D perhaps matching TRBD1 (6 bases). V was shortened by 5 bases and J by 0 bases, with 13 bases between the two germline ends. Germline loops: CDR1 LNHNV, CDR2 YYDKDF (reference sequence). The CDR3 runs 15 residues. In nucleotides, the CDR3 is TGTGCCACCAGCTCCCGGGACACATTGAACACTGAAGCTTTCTTT. It encodes CATSSRDTLNTEAFF.

The CDR3 DNA is TGTGCCAGCAGTAGGGACAGACGATCAGAGACCCAGTACTTC. It translates to CASSRDRRSETQYF. The V and J genes are TRBV27 and TRBJ2-5; 7 positions agree with TRBD1. The ends lost 5 bases at V and 4 bases at J; junction bases unmatched: 7. The CDR3 is 14 amino acids. Germline V CDR1 and CDR2: MNHEY, SMNVEV (reference sequence).

The CDR3 coding sequence is TGTGCCAGCAGCAAAGGTAAGTGTAGGTTATCCACTGGAGCTAACTATGGCTACACCTTC. Its protein product is CASSKGKCRLSTGANYGYTF. The chain joins TRBV21-1 to TRBJ1-2. TRBV21-1 has pseudogene status. The CDR3 spans 20 residues.

The rearrangement links TRBV24-1 to TRBJ2-2; D ambiguous. Trimming removed 4 bases from V and 6 bases from J, with 8 bases in between. This CDR3 region has 13 residues. CDR1 and CDR2 (germline): KGHDR, SFDVKD. This CDR3 is CATSDLESGELFF. In nucleotides, the CDR3 is TGTGCCACCAGTGACCTAGAATCCGGGGAGCTGTTTTTT.

The V gene is TRBV5-1, the J gene TRBJ1-5; no reliable D call. Between the trimmed V and J ends, which lost 2 bases and 2 bases, there was a span of 5 bases. Per germline, CDR1 SGHRS and CDR2 YFSETQ. This CDR3 contains 13 residues. CDR3 bases: TGCGCCAGCAGCTTCGAGGGCAATCAGCCCCAGCATTTT. It is translated as CASSFEGNQPQHF.

The rearrangement joins TRBV2 to TRBJ2-5; 9 bases map to TRBD2. Germline CDR1 is SNHLY and CDR2 is FYNNEI. The CDR3 length is 13 residues. V trimming: 6 bases; J trimming: 3 bases; junction bases outside the gene matches: 2. The CDR3 loop reads CASRGGGEETQYF. The CDR3 region has the DNA TGTGCCAGCAGGGGCGGGGGGGAAGAGACCCAGTACTTC.